This T cell receptor (beta chain) was retrieved from a study of metastatic and nonmetastatic thyroid tumors. This clone occurred many times. One base away lies a much larger clone, so this may be a sequencing read error. Thyroid surgery was preceded by no treatment in any patient. This CDR3 comprises 14 residues. Trimming removed 6 bases at V and 2 bases at J, with 13 bases between. Germline assignment: CDR1 MDHEN and CDR2 SYDVKM. TCRdb reanalyzed the PCR reads via MiXCR. Of approximately 70,000 clones in the sample, about 4% were seen once. Specimen: blood. This sequence was found in a female donor with papillary thyroid cancer or a benign thyroid nodule (not recorded which). Some clones in this sample may be carry-over from other donors' samples. The chain combines TRBV28 with TRBJ1-1; D uncertain. The CDR3 sequence is CASSFQGINTEAFF. CDR3 in DNA: TGTGCCAGCAGCTTCCAAGGTATTAACACTGAAGCTTTCTTT.